This T cell receptor (beta chain) was captured in a study of T cells after yellow fever vaccination. This clonotype was seen at least ten times. Its antigen is undetermined. Overall study findings and caveats: Secondary responses were weaker yet peaked faster, day 5 versus 15. FACS-sorted repertoires might harbor abundant contaminating clonotypes from the bulk population.

Using its own MiXCR run on the 5' RACE reads, TCRdb lists one record per CDR3 protein. The data contain 55,000 to 70,000 distinct CDR3 sequences, over 6.5% of them seen just once; the ten biggest clones take up under 45%. V was clipped by 5 bases and J by 5 bases, with 18 bases between them. This CDR3 contains 15 residues. The germline gives CDR1 SGHTA, CDR2 FQGNSA. Sequenced here: CD8+ T cells sorted from PBMCs, sampled about 41 days after the first yellow fever vaccination. The chain has TRBV7-2 and TRBJ2-5; no definite D call. The receptor was derived from a man in his late teens or twenties who received the YFV17D yellow fever vaccine. DNA for the CDR3: TGTGCCAGCAGCCCGCCTAACCCCGATTGGGAGACCCAGTACTTC. This encodes CASSPPNPDWETQYF. The full variable domain, with the rest looked up from reference TRBV7-2 and TRBJ2-5, is GAGVSQSPSNKVTEKGKDVELRCDPISGHTALYWYRQSLGQGLEFLIYFQGNSAPDKSGLPSDRFSAERTGGSVSTLTIQRTQQEDSAVYLCASSPPNPDWETQYFGPGTRLLVL.